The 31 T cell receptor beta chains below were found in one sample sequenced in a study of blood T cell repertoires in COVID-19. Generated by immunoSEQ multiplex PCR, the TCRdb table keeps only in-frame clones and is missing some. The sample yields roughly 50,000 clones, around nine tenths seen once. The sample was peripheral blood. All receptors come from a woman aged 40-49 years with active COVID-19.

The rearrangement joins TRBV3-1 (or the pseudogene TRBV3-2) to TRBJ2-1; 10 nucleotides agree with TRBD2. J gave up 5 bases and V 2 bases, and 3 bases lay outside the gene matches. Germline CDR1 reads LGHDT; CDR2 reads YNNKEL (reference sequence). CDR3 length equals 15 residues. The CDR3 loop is CASSQSSGGNNEQFF. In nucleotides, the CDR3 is TGTGCCAGCAGCCAAAGTAGCGGGGGGAACAATGAGCAGTTCTTC.

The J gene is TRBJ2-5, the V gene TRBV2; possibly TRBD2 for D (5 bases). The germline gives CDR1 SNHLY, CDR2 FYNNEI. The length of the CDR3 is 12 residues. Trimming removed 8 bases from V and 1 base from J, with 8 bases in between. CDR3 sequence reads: CASGLTQETQYF. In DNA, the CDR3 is TGTGCCAGCGGACTGACCCAAGAGACCCAGTACTTC.

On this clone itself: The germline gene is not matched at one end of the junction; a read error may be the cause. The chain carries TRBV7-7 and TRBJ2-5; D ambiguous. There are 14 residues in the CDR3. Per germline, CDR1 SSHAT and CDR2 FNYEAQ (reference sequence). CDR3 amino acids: CASSPGSNAETQYF. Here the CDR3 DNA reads TGTGCTAGCAGCCCCGGGTCGAATGCGGAGACCCAGTACTTC.

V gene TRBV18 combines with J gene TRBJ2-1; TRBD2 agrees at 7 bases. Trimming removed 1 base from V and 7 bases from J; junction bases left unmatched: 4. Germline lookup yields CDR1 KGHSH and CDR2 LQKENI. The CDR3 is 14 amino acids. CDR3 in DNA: TGTGCCAGCTCACCACGCGGGGGTGATAATGAGCAGTTCTTC. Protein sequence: CASSPRGGDNEQFF.

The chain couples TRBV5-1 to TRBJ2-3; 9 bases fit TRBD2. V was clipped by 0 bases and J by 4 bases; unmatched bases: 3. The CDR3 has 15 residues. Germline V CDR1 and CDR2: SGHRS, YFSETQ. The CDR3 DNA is TGCGCCAGCAGCTTGGGACTAGCGGAATCAGATACGCAGTATTTT. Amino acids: CASSLGLAESDTQYF.

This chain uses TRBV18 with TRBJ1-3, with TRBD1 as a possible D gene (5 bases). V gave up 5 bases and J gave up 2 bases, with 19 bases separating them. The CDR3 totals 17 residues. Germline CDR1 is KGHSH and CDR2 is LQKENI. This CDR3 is CASSFNFRDSTGNTIYF. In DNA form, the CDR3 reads TGTGCCAGCTCATTTAATTTCAGGGACTCCACTGGAAACACCATATATTTT.

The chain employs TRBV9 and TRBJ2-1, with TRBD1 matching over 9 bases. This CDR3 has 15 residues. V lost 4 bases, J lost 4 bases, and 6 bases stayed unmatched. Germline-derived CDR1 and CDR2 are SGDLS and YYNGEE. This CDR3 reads CASSRGTGSYNEQFF. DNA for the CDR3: TGTGCCAGCAGCAGAGGGACAGGGTCATACAATGAGCAGTTCTTC.

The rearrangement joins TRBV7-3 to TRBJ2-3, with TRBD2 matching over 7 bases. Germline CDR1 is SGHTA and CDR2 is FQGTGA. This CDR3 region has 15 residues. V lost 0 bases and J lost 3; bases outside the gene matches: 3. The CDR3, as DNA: TGTGCCAGCAGCTTAACGGGGGGGAGGACAGATACGCAGTATTTT. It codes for CASSLTGGRTDTQYF. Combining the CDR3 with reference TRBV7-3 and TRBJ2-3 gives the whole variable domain GAGVSQTPSNKVTEKGKYVELRCDPISGHTALYWYRQSLGQGPEFLIYFQGTGAADDSGLPNDRFFAVRPEGSVSTLKIQRTERGDSAVYLCASSLTGGRTDTQYFGPGTRLTVL.

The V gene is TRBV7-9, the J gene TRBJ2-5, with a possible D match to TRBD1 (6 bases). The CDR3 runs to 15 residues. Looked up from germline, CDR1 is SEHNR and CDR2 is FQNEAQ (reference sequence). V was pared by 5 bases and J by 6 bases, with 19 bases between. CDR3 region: CASSPGTPSGKTQYF. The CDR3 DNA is TGTGCCAGCAGCCCCGGGACACCCTCTGGGAAGACCCAGTACTTC.

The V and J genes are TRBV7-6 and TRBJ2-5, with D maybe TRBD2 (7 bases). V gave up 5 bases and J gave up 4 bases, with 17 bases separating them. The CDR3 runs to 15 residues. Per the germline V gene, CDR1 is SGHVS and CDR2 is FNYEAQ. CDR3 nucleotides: TGTGCCAGCAGCCTAGGGGGGGGCTTCCCAGAGACCCAGTACTTC. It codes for CASSLGGGFPETQYF.

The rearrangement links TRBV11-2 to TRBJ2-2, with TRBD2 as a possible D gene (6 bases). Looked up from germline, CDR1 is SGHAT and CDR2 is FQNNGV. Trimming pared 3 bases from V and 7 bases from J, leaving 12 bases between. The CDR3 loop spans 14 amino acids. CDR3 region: CASSFGTSGGELFF. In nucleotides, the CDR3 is TGTGCCAGCAGCTTTGGGACTTCCGGCGGGGAGCTGTTTTTT.

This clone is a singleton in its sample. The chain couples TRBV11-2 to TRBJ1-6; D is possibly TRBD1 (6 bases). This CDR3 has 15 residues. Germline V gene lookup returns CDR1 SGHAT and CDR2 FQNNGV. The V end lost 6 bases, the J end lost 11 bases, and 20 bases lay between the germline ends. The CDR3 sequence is CASSRTVQGRTPLHF. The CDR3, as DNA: TGTGCCAGCAGTCGGACAGTACAGGGAAGAACACCCCTCCACTTT.

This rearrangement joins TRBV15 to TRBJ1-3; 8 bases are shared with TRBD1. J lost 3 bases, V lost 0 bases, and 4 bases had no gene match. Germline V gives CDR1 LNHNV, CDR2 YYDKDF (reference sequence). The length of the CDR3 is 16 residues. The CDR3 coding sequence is TGTGCCACCAGCAGAGAGACAGGGGCGGTTGGAAACACCATATATTTT. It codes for CATSRETGAVGNTIYF.

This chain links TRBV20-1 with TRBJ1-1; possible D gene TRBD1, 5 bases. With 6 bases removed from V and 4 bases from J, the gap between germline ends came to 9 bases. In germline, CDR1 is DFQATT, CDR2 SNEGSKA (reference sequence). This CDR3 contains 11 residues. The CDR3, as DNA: TGCAGTGCAGCAGACAGCACTGAAGCTTTCTTT. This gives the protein CSAADSTEAFF.

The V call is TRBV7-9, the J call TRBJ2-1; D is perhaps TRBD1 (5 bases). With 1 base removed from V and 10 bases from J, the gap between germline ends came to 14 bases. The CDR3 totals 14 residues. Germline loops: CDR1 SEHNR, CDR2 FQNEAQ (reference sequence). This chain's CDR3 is CASSLGTGKKEQFF. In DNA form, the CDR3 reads TGTGCCAGCAGCTTAGGCACAGGAAAAAAGGAGCAGTTCTTC. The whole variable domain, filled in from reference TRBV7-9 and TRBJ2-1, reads DTGVSQNPRHKITKRGQNVTFRCDPISEHNRLYWYRQTLGQGPEFLTYFQNEAQLEKSRLLSDRFSAERPKGSFSTLEIQRTEQGDSAMYLCASSLGTGKKEQFFGPGTRLTVL.

The CDR3 DNA follows: TGTGCCAGCAGTGAATTTTATGGGGACAGGGCTAACAAACTGTTTTTT. Residues: CASSEFYGDRANKLFF. The J gene is TRBJ1-4, the V gene TRBV6-1, with 9 bases that match TRBD1. The length of the CDR3 is 16 residues. V gave up 2 bases and J gave up 11 bases; unmatched junction bases: 12. CDR1 MNHNS and CDR2 SASEGT come from the germline V gene.

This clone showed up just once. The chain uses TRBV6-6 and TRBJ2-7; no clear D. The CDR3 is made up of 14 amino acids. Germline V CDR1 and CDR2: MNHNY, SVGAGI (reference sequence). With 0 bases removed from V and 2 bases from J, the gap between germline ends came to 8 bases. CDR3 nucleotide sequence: TGTGCCAGCAGTTACTCGAGTACTACCTACGAGCAGTACTTC. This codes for CASSYSSTTYEQYF.

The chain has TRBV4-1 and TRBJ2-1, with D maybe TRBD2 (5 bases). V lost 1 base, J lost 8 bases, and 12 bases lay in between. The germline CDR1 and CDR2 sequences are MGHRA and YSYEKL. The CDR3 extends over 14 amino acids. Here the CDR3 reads CASSQVEGLDEQFF. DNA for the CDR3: TGCGCCAGCAGCCAAGTTGAGGGTTTGGATGAGCAGTTCTTC.

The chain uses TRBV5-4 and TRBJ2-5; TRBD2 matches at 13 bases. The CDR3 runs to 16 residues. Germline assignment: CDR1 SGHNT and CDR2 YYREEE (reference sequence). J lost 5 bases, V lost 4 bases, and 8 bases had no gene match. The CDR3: CASSRPGLAGKETQYF. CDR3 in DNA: TGTGCCAGCAGCCGCCCGGGACTAGCGGGGAAGGAGACCCAGTACTTC. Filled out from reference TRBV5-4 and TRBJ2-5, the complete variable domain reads ETGVTQSPTHLIKTRGQQVTLRCSSQSGHNTVSWYQQALGQGPQFIFQYYREEENGRGNFPPRFSGLQFPNYSSELNVNALELDDSALYLCASSRPGLAGKETQYFGPGTRLLVL.

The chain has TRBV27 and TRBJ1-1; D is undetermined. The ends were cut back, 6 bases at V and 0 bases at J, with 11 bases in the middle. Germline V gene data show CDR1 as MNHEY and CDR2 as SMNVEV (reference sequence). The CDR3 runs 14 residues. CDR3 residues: CASSLFFLNTEAFF. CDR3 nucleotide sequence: TGTGCCAGCAGCCTCTTTTTCTTGAACACTGAAGCTTTCTTT.

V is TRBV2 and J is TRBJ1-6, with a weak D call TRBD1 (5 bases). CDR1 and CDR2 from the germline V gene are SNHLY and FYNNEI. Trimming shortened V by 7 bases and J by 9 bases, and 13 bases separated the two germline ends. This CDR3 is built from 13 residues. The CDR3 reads CASKGLLGSPLHF. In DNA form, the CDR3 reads TGTGCCAGCAAGGGACTCCTCGGTTCACCCCTCCACTTT.

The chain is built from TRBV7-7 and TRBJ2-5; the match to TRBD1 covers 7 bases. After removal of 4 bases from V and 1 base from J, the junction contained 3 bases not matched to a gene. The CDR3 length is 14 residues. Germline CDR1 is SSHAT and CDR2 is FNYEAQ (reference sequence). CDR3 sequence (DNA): TGTGCCAGCAGCTACGGGACAGCCCAAGAGACCCAGTACTTC. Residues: CASSYGTAQETQYF.

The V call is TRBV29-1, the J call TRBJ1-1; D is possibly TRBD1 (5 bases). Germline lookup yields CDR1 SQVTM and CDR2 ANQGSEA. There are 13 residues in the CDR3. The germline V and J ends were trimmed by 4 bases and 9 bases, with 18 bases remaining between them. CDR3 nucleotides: TGCAGCGTTGGGTCAAATTCGGAGGGGAAAGCTTTCTTT. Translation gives CSVGSNSEGKAFF.

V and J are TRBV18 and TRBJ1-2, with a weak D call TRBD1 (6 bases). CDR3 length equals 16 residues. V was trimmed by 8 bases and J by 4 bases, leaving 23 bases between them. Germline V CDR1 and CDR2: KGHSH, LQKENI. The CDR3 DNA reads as TGTGCCAGCACCCACGAAAGGACAGCTGGGTCCTATGGCTACACCTTC. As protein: CASTHERTAGSYGYTF. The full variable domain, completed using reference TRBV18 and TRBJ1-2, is NAGVMQNPRHLVRRRGQEARLRCSPMKGHSHVYWYRQLPEEGLKFMVYLQKENIIDESGMPKERFSAEFPKEGPSILRIQQVVRGDSAAYFCASTHERTAGSYGYTFGSGTRLTVV.

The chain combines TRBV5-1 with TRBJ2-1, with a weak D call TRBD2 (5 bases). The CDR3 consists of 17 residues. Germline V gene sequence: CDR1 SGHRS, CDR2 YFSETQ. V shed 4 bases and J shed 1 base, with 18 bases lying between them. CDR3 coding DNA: TGCGCCAGCAGCCCCGTCTCCCCTAGCACTTCCTACAATGAGCAGTTCTTC. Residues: CASSPVSPSTSYNEQFF.

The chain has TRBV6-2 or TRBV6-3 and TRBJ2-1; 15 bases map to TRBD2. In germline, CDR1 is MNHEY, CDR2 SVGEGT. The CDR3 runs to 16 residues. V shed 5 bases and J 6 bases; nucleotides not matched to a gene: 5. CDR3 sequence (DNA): TGTGCCAGCAGTAGGACTAGCGGGGGGGTGATCAATGAGCAGTTCTTC. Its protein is CASSRTSGGVINEQFF.

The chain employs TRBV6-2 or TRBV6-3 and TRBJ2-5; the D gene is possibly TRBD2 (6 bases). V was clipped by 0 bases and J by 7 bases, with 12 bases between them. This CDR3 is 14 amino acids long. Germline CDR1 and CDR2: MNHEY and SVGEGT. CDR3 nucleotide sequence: TGTGCCAGCAGTTACTCGCGGTCGGAGGGGACCCAGTACTTC. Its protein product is CASSYSRSEGTQYF.

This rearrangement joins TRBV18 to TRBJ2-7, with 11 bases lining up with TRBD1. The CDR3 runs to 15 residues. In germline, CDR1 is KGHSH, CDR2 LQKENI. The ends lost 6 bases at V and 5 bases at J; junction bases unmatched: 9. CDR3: CASSQGQGASDEQYF. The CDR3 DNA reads TGTGCCAGCTCTCAAGGACAGGGGGCGTCAGACGAGCAGTACTTC.

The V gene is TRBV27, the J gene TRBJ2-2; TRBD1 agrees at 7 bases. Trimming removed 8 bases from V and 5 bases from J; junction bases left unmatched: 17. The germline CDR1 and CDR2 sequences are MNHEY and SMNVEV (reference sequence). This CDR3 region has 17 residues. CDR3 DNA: TGTGCCAGCGCCTCCTTTAGAGGGGGACAGAGAACCGGGGAGCTGTTTTTT. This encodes CASASFRGGQRTGELFF.

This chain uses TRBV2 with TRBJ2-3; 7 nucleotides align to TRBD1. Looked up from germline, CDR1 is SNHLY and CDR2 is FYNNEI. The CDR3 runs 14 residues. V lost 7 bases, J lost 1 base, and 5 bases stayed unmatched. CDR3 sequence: CASTPQGGTDTQYF. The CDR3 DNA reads TGTGCCAGCACCCCGCAGGGGGGCACAGATACGCAGTATTTT.

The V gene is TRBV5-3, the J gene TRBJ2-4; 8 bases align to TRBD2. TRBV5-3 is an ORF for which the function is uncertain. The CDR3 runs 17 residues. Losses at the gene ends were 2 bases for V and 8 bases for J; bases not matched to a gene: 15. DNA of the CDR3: TGTGCCAGAAGCTTAACCTGGGAAGCGGGGGATTGCGACATTCAGTACTTC. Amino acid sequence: CARSLTWEAGDCDIQYF.